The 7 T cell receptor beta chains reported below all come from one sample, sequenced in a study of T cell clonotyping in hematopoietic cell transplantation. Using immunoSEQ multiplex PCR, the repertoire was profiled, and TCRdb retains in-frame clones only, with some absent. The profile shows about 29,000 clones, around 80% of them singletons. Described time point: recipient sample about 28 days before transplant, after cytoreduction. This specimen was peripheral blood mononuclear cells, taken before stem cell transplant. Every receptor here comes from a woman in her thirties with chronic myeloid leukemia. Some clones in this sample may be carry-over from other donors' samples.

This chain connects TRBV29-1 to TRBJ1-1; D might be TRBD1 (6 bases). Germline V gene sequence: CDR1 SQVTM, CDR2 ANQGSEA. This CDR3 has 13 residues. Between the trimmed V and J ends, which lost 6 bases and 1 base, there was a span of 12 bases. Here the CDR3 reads CSVGGQQNTEAFF. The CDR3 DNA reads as TGCAGCGTCGGTGGACAGCAGAACACTGAAGCTTTCTTT.

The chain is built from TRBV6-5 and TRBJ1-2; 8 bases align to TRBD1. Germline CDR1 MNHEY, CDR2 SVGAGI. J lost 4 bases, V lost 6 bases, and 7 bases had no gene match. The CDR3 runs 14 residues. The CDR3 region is CASRRQGLGYGYTF. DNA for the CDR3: TGTGCCAGCAGACGACAGGGGCTGGGCTATGGCTACACCTTC.

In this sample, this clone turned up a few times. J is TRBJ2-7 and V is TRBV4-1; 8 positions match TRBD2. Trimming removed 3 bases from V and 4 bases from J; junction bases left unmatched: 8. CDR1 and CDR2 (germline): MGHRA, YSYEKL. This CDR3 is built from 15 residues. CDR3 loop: CASSQGGGSLYEQYF. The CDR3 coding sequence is TGCGCCAGCAGCCAGGGCGGGGGGTCGTTATACGAGCAGTACTTC.

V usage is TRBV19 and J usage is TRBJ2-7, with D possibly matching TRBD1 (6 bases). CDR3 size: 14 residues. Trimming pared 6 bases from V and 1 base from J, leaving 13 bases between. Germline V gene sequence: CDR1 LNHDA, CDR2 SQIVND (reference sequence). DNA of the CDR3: TGTGCCAGTAGCTTTACAGGGAGTTCCTACGAGCAGTACTTC. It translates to CASSFTGSSYEQYF.

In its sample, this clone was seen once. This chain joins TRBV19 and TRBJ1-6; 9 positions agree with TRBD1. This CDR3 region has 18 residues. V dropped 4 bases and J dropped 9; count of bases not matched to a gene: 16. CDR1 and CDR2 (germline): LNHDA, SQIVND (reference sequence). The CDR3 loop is CASSRGTYRDRVGSPLHF. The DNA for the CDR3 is TGTGCCAGTAGTAGGGGCACTTACCGGGACAGGGTTGGTTCACCCCTCCACTTT.

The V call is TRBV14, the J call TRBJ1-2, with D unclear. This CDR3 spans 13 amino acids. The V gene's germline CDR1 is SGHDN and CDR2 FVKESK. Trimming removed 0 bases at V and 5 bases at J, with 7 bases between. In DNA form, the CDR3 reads TGTGCCAGCAGCCAAGATCGGTGGTATGGCTACACCTTC. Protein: CASSQDRWYGYTF.

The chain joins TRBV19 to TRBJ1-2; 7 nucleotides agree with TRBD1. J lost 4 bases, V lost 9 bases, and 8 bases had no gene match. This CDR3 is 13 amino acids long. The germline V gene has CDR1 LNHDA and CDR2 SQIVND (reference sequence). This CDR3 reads CASTDRSIYGYTF. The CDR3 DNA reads TGTGCCAGCACGGACAGGTCCATCTATGGCTACACCTTC.